This is a list of T cell receptor beta chains from one sample in a study of T cells after yellow fever vaccination. One entry per CDR3 protein, called by TCRdb with MiXCR from the 5' RACE reads. The repertoire includes some 70,000 distinct CDR3 sequences, approximately 7% of them detected once, and around a third sits in the top ten. The material sequenced was CD8+ T cells sorted from PBMCs, taken roughly 47 days after the first yellow fever vaccination. The receptors stem from a man aged 18 to 30 who received the YFV17D yellow fever vaccine. CDR3s include the opening cysteine and the closing phenylalanine or tryptophan. Each record gives: J gene, D gene, clone size, V gene, CDR3 protein, CDR3 DNA. D genes are given only for firm matches. Clone size, where shown, is once, few, many, or a class for clones that have expanded.

TRBJ2-6,NA,NA,TRBV19,CASSPRSGANVLTF,TGTGCCAGTAGTCCCAGGTCTGGGGCCAACGTCCTGACTTTC
TRBJ2-1,NA,many,TRBV7-2,CASSPQGGGAYNEQFF,TGTGCCAGCAGCCCCCAAGGGGGGGGGGCCTACAATGAGCAGTTCTTC
TRBJ1-2,TRBD1,medium-sized,TRBV20-1,CSASKDRNYGYTF,TGCAGTGCTTCCAAGGACAGGAACTATGGCTACACCTTC
TRBJ2-1,NA,many,TRBV7-9,CASSLGIHEQFF,TGTGCCAGCAGCTTAGGAATCCATGAGCAGTTCTTC
TRBJ2-7,NA,many,TRBV7-2,CASSLAGAYEQYF,TGTGCCAGCAGCTTAGCGGGAGCCTACGAGCAGTACTTC
TRBJ1-2,NA,many,TRBV12-3/TRBV12-4,CASSFPPSDSNYGYTF,TGTGCCAGCAGTTTCCCACCCAGCGACAGTAACTATGGCTACACCTTC
TRBJ2-7,NA,many,TRBV6-5,CASSYYEGYEQYF,TGTGCCAGCAGTTACTACGAGGGCTACGAGCAGTACTTC
TRBJ2-3,NA,many,TRBV20-1,CSARDYRRGRTDTQYF,TGCAGTGCTAGAGATTACCGGCGGGGTCGTACAGATACGCAGTATTTT
TRBJ1-5,NA,few,TRBV6-5,CASSYDSPNQPQHF,TGTGCCAGCAGTTATGACAGTCCCAATCAGCCCCAGCATTTT
TRBJ2-5,TRBD1,NA,TRBV7-8,CASSFRDRGETQYF,TGTGCCAGCAGCTTCAGAGACAGGGGGGAGACCCAGTACTTC
TRBJ2-7,NA,many,TRBV25-1,CASSVSVEQYF,TGTGCCAGCAGTGTTAGCGTCGAGCAGTACTTC
TRBJ2-2,NA,many,TRBV11-2,CASSRRSDTTNTGELFF,TGTGCCAGCAGCCGACGTTCGGACACCACGAACACCGGGGAGCTGTTTTTT
TRBJ2-5,NA,many,TRBV5-4,CASSLGLDGETQYF,TGTGCCAGCAGCTTGGGACTAGACGGGGAGACCCAGTACTTC
TRBJ1-1,NA,NA,TRBV4-2,CASTPSQPYTRFFHTEAFF,TGTGCCAGCACCCCCTCCCAGCCTTATACGAGGTTCTTTCACACTGAAGCTTTCTTT
TRBJ1-1,NA,few,TRBV7-9,CASSLWGLDLGTEAFF,TGTGCCAGCAGCTTATGGGGCTTGGATTTGGGTACTGAAGCTTTCTTT
TRBJ1-4,NA,few,TRBV4-1,CASSQVKGGWKLFF,TGCGCCAGCAGCCAAGTTAAGGGAGGGTGGAAACTGTTTTTT
TRBJ2-6,TRBD2,NA,TRBV4-1,CASSQGGGVSGANVLTF,TGCGCCAGCAGCCAAGGGGGGGGGGTATCTGGGGCCAACGTCCTGACTTTC
TRBJ2-2,NA,many,TRBV12-3/TRBV12-4,CASSPDINTGELFF,TGTGCCAGCAGTCCTGACATTAACACCGGGGAGCTGTTTTTT
TRBJ2-5,NA,few,TRBV29-1,CSVEFGQEYF,TGCAGCGTTGAATTTGGGCAGGAGTACTTC
TRBJ2-1,TRBD2,many,TRBV12-3/TRBV12-4,CAASGGSYNEQFF,TGTGCCGCATCGGGGGGTTCCTACAATGAGCAGTTCTTC
TRBJ1-1,TRBD1,many,TRBV6-5,CASSPQGAEAFF,TGTGCCAGCAGCCCTCAGGGGGCTGAAGCTTTCTTT
TRBJ2-3,NA,NA,TRBV4-3,CASSQDYRGGDTQYF,TGCGCCAGCAGCCAAGATTACAGGGGAGGGGATACGCAGTATTTT
TRBJ1-4,NA,few,TRBV10-3,CAISELLPGPREKLFF,TGTGCCATCAGTGAGCTCCTGCCGGGCCCGAGGGAAAAACTGTTTTTT
TRBJ1-5,NA,NA,TRBV6-2/TRBV6-3,CASRKAGGNQPQHF,TGTGCCAGCAGAAAGGCCGGGGGCAATCAGCCCCAGCATTTT
TRBJ1-2,NA,many,TRBV4-1,CASSQDFTGLYLNYGYTF,TGCGCCAGCAGCCAAGATTTTACAGGGCTGTACTTGAACTATGGCTACACCTTC